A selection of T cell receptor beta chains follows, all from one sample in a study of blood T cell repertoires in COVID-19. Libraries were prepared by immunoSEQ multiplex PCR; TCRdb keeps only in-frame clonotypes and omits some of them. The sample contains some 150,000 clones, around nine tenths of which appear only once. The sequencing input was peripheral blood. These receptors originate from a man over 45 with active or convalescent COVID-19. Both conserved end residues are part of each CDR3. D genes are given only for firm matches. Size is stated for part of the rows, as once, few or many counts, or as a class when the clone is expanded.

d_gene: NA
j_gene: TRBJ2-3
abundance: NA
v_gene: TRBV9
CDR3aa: CASSVEQGPDTQYF
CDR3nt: TGTGCCAGCAGCGTAGAACAGGGCCCAGATACGCAGTATTTT

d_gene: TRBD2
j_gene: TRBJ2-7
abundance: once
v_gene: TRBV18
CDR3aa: CASSPPGGNEQYF
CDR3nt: TGTGCCAGCTCACCACCGGGAGGGAACGAGCAGTACTTC

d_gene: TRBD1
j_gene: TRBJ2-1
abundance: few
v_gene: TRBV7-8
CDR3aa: CASSLGGGAYNEQFF
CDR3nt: TGTGCCAGCAGCTTAGGAGGGGGCGCCTACAATGAGCAGTTCTTC

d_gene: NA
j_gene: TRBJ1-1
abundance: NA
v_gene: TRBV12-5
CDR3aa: CASGLTTGYLGAFF
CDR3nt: TGTGCTAGTGGTTTGACTACAGGGTACTTAGGAGCTTTCTTT

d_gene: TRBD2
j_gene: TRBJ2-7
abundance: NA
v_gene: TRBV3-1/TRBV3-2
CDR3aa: CAPSQDGGGNNEQYF
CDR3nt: TGTGCCCCCAGCCAAGACGGGGGGGGAAACAACGAGCAGTACTTC

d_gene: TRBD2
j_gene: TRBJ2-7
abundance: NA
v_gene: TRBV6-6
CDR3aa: CASSYPGLAGGYEQYF
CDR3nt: TGTGCCAGCAGTTACCCGGGACTAGCGGGGGGATACGAGCAGTACTTC

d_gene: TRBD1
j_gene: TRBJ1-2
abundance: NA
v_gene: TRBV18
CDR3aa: CASSDRGLIYGYTF
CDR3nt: TGTGCCAGCTCAGACAGGGGGCTTATCTATGGCTACACCTTC

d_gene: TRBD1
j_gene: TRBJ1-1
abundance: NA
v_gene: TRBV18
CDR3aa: CASSQSPDRDSLRAFF
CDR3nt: TGTGCCAGCTCACAGTCCCCGGACAGGGACTCCCTTAGGGCTTTCTTT

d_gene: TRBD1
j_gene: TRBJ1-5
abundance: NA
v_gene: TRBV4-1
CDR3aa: CASSPRWDSFPGNQPQHF
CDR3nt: TGCGCCAGCAGCCCTCGGTGGGACAGCTTTCCTGGCAATCAGCCCCAGCATTTT

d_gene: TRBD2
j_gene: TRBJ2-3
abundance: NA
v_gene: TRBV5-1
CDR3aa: CASSPGLAARTDTQYF
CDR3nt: TGCGCCAGCAGCCCGGGACTAGCAGCCCGCACAGATACGCAGTATTTT

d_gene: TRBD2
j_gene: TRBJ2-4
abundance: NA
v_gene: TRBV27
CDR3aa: CASSQIAGAGKNIQYF
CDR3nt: TGTGCCAGCAGTCAAATAGCGGGAGCTGGCAAAAACATTCAGTACTTC

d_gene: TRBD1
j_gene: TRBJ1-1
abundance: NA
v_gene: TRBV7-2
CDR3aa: CASSLKGQGTEAFF
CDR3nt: TGTGCCAGCAGCTTAAAGGGACAGGGTACTGAAGCTTTCTTT

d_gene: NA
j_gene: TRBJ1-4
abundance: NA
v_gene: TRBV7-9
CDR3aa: CASSLSPGVGEKLFF
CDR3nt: TGTGCCAGCAGCTTAAGTCCGGGGGTCGGTGAAAAACTGTTTTTT

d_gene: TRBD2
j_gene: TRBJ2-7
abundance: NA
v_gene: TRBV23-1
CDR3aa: CASSLRQLAGKARLSYEQYF
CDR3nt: TGCGCCAGCAGCCTACGACAACTAGCGGGAAAAGCCCGACTCTCCTACGAGCAGTACTTC

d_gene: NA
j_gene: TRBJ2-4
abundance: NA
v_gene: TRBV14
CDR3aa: CASSQGPLGIQYF
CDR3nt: TGTGCCAGCAGCCAAGGCCCCCTCGGCATTCAGTACTTC

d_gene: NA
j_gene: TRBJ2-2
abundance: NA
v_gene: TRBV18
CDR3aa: CASSPFTSGNTGELFF
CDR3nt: TGTGCCAGCTCACCGTTTACTTCAGGGAACACCGGGGAGCTGTTTTTT

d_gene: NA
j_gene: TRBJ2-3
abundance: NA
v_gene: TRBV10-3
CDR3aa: CAISGRQGSSDTQYF
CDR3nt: TGTGCCATCAGTGGGAGGCAGGGGTCGTCGGATACGCAGTATTTT

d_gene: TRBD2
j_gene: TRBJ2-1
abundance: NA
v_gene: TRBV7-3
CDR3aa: CASSLMSSGSSYNEQFF
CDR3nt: TGTGCCAGCAGCTTGATGTCTAGCGGGTCGTCCTACAATGAGCAGTTCTTC

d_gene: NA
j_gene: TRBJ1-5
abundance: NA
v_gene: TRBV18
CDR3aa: CASSPDSNEAQHF
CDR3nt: TGTGCCAGCTCACCTGATTCGAACGAGGCCCAGCATTTT

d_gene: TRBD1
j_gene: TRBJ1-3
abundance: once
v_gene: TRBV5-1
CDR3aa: CASSLAGTGYGNTIYF
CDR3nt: TGCGCCAGCAGCTTGGCCGGGACAGGGTACGGAAACACCATATATTTT

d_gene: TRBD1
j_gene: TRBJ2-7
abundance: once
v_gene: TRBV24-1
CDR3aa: CATSGPGQGYEQYF
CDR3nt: TGTGCCACCAGTGGGCCGGGACAGGGATACGAGCAGTACTTC

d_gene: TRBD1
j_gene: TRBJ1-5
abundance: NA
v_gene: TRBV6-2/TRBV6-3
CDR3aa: CASSSNYQGDQPQHF
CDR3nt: TGTGCCAGCAGTTCGAATTACCAGGGGGATCAGCCCCAGCATTTT

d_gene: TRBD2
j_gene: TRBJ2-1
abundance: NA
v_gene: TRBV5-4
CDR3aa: CASSERTSGYNEQFF
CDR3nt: TGTGCCAGCAGCGAAAGGACTAGCGGGTACAATGAGCAGTTCTTC

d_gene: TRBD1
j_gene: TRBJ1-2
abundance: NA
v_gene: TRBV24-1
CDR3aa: CATSVNGQGVYGYTF
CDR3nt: TGTGCCACCAGTGTCAATGGACAGGGGGTATATGGCTACACCTTC

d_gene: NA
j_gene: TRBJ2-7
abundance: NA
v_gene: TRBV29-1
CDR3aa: CSVDGLAGGSSYEQYF
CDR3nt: TGCAGCGTTGATGGGCTAGCTGGGGGGAGCTCCTACGAGCAGTACTTC

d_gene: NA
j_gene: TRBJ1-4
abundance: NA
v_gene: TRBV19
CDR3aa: CASSQGGRTNEKLFF
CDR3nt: TGTGCCAGTAGCCAGGGTGGACGGACGAATGAAAAACTGTTTTTT

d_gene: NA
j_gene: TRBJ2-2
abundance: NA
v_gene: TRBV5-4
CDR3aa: CASSSARGLTGELFF
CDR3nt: TGTGCCAGCAGCTCAGCCCGGGGGTTGACCGGGGAGCTGTTTTTT

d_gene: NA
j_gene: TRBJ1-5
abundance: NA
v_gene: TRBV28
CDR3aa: CASSSGNQPQHF
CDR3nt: TGTGCCAGCAGTTCAGGTAATCAGCCCCAGCATTTT

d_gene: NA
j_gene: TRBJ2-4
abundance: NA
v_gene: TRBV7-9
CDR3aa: CASSLATRGFGNIQYF
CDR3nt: TGTGCCAGCAGCTTAGCGACCAGGGGTTTTGGAAACATTCAGTACTTC

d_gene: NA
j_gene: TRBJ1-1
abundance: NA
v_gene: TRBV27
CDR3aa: CASSLWSPGQNTEAFF
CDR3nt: TGTGCCAGCAGTTTATGGTCCCCAGGGCAGAACACTGAAGCTTTCTTT